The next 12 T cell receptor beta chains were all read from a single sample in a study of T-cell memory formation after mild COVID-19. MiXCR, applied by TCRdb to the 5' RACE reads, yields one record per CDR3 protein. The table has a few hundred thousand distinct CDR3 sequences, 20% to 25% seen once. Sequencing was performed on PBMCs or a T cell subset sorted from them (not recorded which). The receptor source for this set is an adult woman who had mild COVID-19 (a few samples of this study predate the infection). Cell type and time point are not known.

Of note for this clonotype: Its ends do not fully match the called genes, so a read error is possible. In DNA form, the CDR3 reads TGTGCCAGCACTGGGACAGGTATGGCTCGCGAGGACCCCCACTTC. Amino acid sequence: CASTGTGMAREDPHF. V usage is TRBV12-3 or TRBV12-4 and J usage is TRBJ2-7; 8 bases match TRBD1. The CDR3 contains 15 residues.

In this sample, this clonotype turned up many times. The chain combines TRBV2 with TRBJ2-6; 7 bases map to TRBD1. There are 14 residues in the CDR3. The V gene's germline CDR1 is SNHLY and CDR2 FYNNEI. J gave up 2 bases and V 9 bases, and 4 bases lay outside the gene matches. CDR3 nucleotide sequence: TGTGCCAGACAGGGGTTAGCTGGGGCCAACGTCCTGACTTTC. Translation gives CARQGLAGANVLTF.

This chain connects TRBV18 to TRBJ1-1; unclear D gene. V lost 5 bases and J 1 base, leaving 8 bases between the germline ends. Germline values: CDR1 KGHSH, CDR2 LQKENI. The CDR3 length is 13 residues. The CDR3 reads CASSSTQNTEAFF. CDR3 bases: TGTGCCAGCTCATCGACACAGAACACTGAAGCTTTCTTT.

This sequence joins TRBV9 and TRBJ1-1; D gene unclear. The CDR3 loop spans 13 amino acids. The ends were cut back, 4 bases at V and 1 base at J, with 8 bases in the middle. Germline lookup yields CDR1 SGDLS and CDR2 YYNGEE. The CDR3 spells CASSHSANTEAFF. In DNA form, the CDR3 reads TGTGCCAGCAGCCACTCCGCGAACACTGAAGCTTTCTTT.

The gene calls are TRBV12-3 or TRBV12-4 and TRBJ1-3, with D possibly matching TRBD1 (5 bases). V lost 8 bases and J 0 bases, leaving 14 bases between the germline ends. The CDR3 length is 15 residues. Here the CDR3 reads CASRRGAHSGNTIYF. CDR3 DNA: TGTGCCAGCCGGAGGGGCGCCCACTCTGGAAACACCATATATTTT.

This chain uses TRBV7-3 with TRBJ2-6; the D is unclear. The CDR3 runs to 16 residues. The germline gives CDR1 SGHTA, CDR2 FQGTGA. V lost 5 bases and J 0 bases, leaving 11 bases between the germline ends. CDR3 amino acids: CASSPPLGSGANVLTF. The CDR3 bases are TGTGCCAGCAGCCCTCCCCTGGGCTCTGGGGCCAACGTCCTGACTTTC.

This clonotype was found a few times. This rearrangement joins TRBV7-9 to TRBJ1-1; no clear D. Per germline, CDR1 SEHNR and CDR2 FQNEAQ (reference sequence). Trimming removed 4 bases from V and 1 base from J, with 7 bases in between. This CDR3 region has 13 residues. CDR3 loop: CASSSVPNTEAFF. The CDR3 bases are TGTGCCAGCAGCTCGGTCCCGAACACTGAAGCTTTCTTT.

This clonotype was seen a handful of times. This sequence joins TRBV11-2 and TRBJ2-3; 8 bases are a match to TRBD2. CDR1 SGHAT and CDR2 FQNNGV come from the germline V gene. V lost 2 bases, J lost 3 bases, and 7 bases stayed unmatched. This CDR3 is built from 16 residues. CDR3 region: CASSLYGRAETDTQYF. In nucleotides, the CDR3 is TGTGCCAGCAGCTTATACGGGAGGGCCGAGACAGATACGCAGTATTTT.

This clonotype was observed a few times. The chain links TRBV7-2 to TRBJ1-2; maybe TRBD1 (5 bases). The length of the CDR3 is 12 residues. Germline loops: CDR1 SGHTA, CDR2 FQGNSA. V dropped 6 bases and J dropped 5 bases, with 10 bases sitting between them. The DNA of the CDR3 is TGTGCCAGCAGGGGGGACTTGTATGGCTACACCTTC. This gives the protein CASRGDLYGYTF. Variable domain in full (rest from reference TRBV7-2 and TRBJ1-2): GAGVSQSPSNKVTEKGKDVELRCDPISGHTALYWYRQSLGQGLEFLIYFQGNSAPDKSGLPSDRFSAERTGGSVSTLTIQRTQQEDSAVYLCASRGDLYGYTFGSGTRLTVV.

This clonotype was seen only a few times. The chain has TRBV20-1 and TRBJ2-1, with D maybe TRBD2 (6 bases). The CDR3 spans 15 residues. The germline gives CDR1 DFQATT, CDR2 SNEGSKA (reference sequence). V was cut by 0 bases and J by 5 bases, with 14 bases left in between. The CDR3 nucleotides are TGCAGTGCTAGAGATCTGACTAGTCTCCACAATGAGCAGTTCTTC. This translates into CSARDLTSLHNEQFF.

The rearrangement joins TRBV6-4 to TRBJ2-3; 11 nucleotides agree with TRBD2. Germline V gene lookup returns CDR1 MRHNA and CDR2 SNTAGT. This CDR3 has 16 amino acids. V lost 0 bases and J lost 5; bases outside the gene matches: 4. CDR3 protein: CASSDSSGGAKDTQYF. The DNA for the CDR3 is TGTGCCAGCAGTGACTCTAGCGGGGGGGCCAAAGATACGCAGTATTTT.

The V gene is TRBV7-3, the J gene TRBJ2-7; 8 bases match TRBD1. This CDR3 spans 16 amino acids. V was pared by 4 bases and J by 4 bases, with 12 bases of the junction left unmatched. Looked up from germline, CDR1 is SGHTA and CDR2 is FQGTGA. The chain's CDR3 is CASSSYDRTGRYEQYF. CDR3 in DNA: TGTGCCAGCAGCTCCTACGATCGGACAGGGAGATACGAGCAGTACTTC. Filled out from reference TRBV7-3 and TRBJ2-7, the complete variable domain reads GAGVSQTPSNKVTEKGKYVELRCDPISGHTALYWYRQSLGQGPEFLIYFQGTGAADDSGLPNDRFFAVRPEGSVSTLKIQRTERGDSAVYLCASSSYDRTGRYEQYFGPGTRLTVT.